These T cell receptor beta chains were read from a single sample in a study of blood T cell repertoires in COVID-19. The data were produced by immunoSEQ multiplex PCR, yet TCRdb's version contains in-frame clones alone and is incomplete. The sample consists of 85,000 to 100,000 clones, approximately 86% of them appearing once. The sequenced material came from peripheral blood. The receptors were sampled from a man between 60 and 75 years old with acute or convalescent COVID-19. CDR3s include the opening cysteine and the closing phenylalanine or tryptophan. A D gene is named only where the DNA matches it firmly.

TGCGCCAGCAGCTTCCCGGGACAGGGGCCCGGGGAGCTGTTTTTT | CASSFPGQGPGELFF | TRBD1 | TRBJ2-2 | TRBV5-1
TGTGCCAGCAGTTCCCTCACGTTGGCCGACTACATCTACAATGAGCAGTTCTTC | CASSSLTLADYIYNEQFF | - | TRBJ2-1 | TRBV6-2/TRBV6-3
TGTGCCAGCTCACCGGACAGCGCGGTTCAGCCCCAGCATTTT | CASSPDSAVQPQHF | - | TRBJ1-5 | TRBV18
TGTGCCAGCAGCGTGGGACAGGCCACTAACTATGGCTACACCTTC | CASSVGQATNYGYTF | TRBD1 | TRBJ1-2 | TRBV9
TGTGCCAGCAGCTACCCAGGGGGTAAAGCTAATTCACCCCTCCACTTT | CASSYPGGKANSPLHF | TRBD1 | TRBJ1-6 | TRBV7-2
TGTGCCAGCAGTTACGGTCCGGGGGGCCCGTCTGGGGCCAACGTCCTGACTTTC | CASSYGPGGPSGANVLTF | - | TRBJ2-6 | TRBV6-2/TRBV6-3
TGCGCCAGCAGCTTGCAGGGCCAGGGGACGAACACTGAAGCTTTCTTT | CASSLQGQGTNTEAFF | - | TRBJ1-1 | TRBV5-1
TGCGCCAGCAGCCCGGGACAGGGTTCAGATACGCAGTATTTT | CASSPGQGSDTQYF | TRBD1 | TRBJ2-3 | TRBV5-1
TGTGCCAGCAGTTTGGACAGGGAGGATCAGCCCCAGCATTTT | CASSLDREDQPQHF | TRBD1 | TRBJ1-5 | TRBV6-6
TGTGCCAGCAGTCCGAGCTGGGGCCGAGAGACCCAGTACTTC | CASSPSWGRETQYF | - | TRBJ2-5 | TRBV7-2